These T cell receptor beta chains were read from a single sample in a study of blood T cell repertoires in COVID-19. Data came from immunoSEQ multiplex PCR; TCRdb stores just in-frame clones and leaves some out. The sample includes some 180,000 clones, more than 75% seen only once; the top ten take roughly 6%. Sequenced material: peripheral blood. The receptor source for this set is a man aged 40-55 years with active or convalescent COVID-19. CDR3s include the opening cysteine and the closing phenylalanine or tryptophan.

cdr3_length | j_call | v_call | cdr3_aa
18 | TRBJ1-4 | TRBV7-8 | CASSLVWVQSATNEKLFF
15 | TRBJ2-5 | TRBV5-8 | CASKVSWAAQETQYF
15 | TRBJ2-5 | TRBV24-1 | CATSDFRGDQETQYF
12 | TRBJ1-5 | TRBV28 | CASSNGQQPQHF
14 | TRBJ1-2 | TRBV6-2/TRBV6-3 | CASSYSMTVVGVTF
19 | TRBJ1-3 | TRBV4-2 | CASSQDGDTSMSSGNTIYF
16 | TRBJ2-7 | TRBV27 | CASSPVVAGGTYEQYF
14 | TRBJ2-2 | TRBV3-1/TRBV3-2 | CASTEGQGTGELFF
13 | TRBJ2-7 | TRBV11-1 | CASSLPWSYEQYF
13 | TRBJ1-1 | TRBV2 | CASSDQEFDRAFF
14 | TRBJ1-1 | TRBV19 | CASRGQGPRTEAFF
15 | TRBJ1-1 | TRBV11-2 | CASSHYGGGDTEAFF
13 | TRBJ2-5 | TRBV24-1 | CATSSGSQETQYF
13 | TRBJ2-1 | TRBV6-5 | CASSYDPSREQFF
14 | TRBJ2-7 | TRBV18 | CASSPGQVIYEQYF
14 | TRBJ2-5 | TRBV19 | CASSITGGKKTQYF
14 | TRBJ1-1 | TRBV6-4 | CASSSGEGKTEAFF
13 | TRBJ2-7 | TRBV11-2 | CASRSGSPGEQYF
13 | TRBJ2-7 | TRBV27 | CASSPGFVYEQYF
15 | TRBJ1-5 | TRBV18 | CASSPGTGGTQPQHF
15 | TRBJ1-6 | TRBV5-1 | CASSLEGAYNSPLHF
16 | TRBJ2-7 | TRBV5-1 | CASSLGAGLAGNEQYF
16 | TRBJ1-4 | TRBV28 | CASSSSRGGLDEKLFF
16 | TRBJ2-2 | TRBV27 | CASSPRGGVGTGELFF
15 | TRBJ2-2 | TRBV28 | CASSSRDKNTGELFF
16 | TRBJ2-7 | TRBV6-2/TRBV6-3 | CASSTIQGAISYEQYF
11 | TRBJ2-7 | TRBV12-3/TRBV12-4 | CASMQGYEQYF
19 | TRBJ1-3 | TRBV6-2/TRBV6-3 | CASSLVELYRVLSGNTIYF
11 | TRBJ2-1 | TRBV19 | CASTNRVEQFF
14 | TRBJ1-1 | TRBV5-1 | CASSLDRGIIEAFF
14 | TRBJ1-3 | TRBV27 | CASRGTGPGNTIYF
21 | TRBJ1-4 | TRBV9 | CASSPRRGIPVPNATNEKLFF
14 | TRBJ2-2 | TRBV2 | CASLSQRLVGELFF
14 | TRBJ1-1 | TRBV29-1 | CSVRRGGLNTEAFF
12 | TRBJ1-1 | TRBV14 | CASSQDLTEAFF
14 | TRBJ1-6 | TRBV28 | CASSGTGGESPLHF
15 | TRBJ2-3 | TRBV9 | CASSVGEGLGDTQYF
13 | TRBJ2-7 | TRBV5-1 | CASSLPVAYEQYF
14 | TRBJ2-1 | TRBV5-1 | CASSLGGPYNEQFF
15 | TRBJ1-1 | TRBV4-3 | CASSQGYGGGRSPFF
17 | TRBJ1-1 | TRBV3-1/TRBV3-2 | CASSQVRATGSNTEAFF
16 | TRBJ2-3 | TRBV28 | CASSLTGQGGTDTQYF
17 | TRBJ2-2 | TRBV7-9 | CASSLAPGQGDTGELFF